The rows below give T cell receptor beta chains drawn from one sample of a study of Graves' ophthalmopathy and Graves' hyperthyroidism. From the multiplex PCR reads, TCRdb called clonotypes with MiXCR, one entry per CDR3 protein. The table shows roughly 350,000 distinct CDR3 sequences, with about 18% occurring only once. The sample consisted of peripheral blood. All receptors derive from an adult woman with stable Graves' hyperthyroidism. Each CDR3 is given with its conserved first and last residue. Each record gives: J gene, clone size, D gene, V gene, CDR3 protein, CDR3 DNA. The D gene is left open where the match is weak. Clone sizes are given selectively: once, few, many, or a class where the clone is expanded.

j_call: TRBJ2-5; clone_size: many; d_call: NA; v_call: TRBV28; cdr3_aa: CASSPALALQETQYF; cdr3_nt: TGTGCCAGCAGTCCAGCCCTAGCGCTCCAAGAGACCCAGTACTTC
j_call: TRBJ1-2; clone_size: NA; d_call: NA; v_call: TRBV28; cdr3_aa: CASSSLRDYGYTF; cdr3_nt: TGTGCCAGCAGCTCCTTACGGGACTATGGCTACACCTTC
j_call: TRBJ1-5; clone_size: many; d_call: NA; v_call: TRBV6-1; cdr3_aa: CASITNIQSNQPQHF; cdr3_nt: TGTGCCAGCATCACCAACATTCAAAGCAATCAGCCCCAGCATTTT
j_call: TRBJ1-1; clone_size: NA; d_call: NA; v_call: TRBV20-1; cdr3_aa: CSARSQLNTEAFF; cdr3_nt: TGCAGTGCTAGATCCCAGCTTAACACTGAAGCTTTCTTT
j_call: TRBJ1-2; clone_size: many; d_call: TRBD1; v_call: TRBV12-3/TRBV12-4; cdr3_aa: CASSPGGRYGYTF; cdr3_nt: TGTGCCAGCAGTCCAGGGGGCAGATATGGCTACACCTTC
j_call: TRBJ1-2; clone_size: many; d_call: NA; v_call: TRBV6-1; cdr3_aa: CASSPYGFYGYTF; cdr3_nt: TGTGCCAGCAGCCCCTACGGATTCTATGGCTACACCTTC
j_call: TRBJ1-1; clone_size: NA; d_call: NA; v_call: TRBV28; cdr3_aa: CAISYSTGRAEAFF; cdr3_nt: TGTGCCATCAGTTATAGTACAGGGAGGGCCGAAGCTTTCTTT
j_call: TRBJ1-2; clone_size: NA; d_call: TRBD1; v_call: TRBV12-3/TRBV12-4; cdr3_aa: CASSFGTVDYGYTF; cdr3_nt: TGTGCCAGCAGTTTCGGGACAGTAGACTATGGCTACACCTTC
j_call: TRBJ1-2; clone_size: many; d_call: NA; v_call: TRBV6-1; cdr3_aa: CASSGADRHGYTF; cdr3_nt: TGTGCCAGCAGTGGAGCCGACAGACATGGCTACACCTTC
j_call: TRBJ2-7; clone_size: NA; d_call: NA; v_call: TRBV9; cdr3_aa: CASSVAPGNEQYF; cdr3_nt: TGTGCCAGCAGCGTAGCTCCCGGGAACGAGCAGTACTTC
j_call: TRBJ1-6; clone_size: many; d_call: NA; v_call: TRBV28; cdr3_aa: CASSSFQGSYNSPLHF; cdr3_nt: TGTGCCAGCAGTTCATTTCAGGGTTCCTATAATTCACCCCTCCACTTT
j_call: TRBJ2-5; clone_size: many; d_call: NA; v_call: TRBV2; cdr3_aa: CASKRESGSARETQYF; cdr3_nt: TGTGCCAGCAAACGGGAATCGGGGAGCGCTAGAGAGACCCAGTACTTC
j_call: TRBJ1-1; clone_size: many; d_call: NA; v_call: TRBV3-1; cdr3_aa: CASSLKTGYEAFF; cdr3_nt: TGTGCCAGCAGCCTGAAGACAGGCTATGAAGCTTTCTTT
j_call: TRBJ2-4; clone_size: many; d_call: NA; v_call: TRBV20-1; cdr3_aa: CSAPSGTVKNIQYF; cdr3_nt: TGCAGTGCCCCCTCCGGGACCGTCAAAAACATTCAGTACTTC
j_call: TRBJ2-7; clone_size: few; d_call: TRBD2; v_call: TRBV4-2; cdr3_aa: CASSQDIETSGSSYEQYF; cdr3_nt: TGTGCCAGCAGCCAAGATATTGAGACTAGCGGGAGCTCCTACGAGCAGTACTTC
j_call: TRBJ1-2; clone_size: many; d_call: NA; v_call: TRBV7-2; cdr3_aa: CASSFTGMGYGYTF; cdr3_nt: TGTGCCAGCAGCTTCACAGGGATGGGCTATGGCTACACCTTC
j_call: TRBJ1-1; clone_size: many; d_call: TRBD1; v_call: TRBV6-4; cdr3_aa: CASSDQGQGMNTEAFF; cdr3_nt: TGTGCCAGCAGTGACCAGGGACAGGGGATGAACACTGAAGCTTTCTTT
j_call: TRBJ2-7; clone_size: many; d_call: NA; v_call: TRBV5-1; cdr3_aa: CASSLDSRGEQYF; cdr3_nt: TGCGCCAGCAGCTTGGACTCGAGGGGCGAGCAGTACTTC
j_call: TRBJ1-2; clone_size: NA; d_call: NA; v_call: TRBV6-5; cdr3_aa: CASSYGPGGISPLGYTF; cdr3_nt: TGTGCCAGCAGTTACGGGCCGGGGGGGATCTCCCCTCTAGGCTACACCTTC
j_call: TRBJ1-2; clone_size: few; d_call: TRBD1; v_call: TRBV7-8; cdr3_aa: CASSFTGTGNYGYTF; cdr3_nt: TGTGCCAGCAGCTTTACCGGGACAGGGAACTATGGCTACACCTTC
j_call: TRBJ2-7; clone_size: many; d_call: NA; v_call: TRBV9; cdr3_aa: CASSVAPLGSYEQYF; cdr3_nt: TGTGCCAGCAGCGTAGCACCCCTGGGGTCCTACGAGCAGTACTTC
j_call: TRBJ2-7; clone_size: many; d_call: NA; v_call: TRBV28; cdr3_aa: CASRPPGYF; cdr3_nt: TGTGCCAGCCGCCCCCCGGGGTACTTC
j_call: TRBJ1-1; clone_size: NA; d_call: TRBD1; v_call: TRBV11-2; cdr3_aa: CASSWLTGDTGAFF; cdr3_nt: TGTGCCAGCAGCTGGCTGACAGGGGACACTGGAGCTTTCTTT
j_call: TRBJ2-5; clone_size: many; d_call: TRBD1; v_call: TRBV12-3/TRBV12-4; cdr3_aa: CASSDLTGFQETQYF; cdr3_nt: TGTGCCAGCAGCGACCTGACAGGGTTCCAAGAGACCCAGTACTTC
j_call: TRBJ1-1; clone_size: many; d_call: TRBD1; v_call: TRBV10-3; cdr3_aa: CAIRPGQGAANTEAFF; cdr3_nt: TGTGCCATCAGACCGGGACAGGGGGCTGCGAACACTGAAGCTTTCTTT
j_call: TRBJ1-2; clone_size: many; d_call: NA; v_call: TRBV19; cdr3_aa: CASSIGGTGRYGYTF; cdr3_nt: TGTGCCAGTAGTATAGGCGGGACGGGACGCTATGGCTACACCTTC
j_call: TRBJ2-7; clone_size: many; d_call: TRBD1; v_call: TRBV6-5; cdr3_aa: CASSFDRGTYEQYF; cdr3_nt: TGTGCCAGCAGTTTCGACAGGGGGACCTACGAGCAGTACTTC
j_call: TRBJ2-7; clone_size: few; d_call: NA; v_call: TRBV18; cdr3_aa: CASSPEQEVREQYF; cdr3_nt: TGTGCCAGCTCACCGGAGCAGGAAGTTCGGGAGCAGTACTTC
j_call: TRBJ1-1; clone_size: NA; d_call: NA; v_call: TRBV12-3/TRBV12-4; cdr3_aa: CASSLTGTEACF; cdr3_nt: TGTGCCAGCAGTTTAACAGGGACTGAAGCTTGCTTT
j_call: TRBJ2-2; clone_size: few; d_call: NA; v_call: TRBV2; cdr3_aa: CASSEMASSNTGELFF; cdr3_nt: TGTGCCAGCAGTGAAATGGCCAGCTCTAACACCGGGGAGCTGTTTTTT
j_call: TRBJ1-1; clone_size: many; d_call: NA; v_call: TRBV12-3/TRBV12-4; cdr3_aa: CASSLGPGSPNTEAFF; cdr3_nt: TGTGCCAGCAGTTTAGGGCCAGGGAGCCCGAACACTGAAGCTTTCTTT
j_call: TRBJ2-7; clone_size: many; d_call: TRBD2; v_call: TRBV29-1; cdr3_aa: CSVVVGLAGGNEQYF; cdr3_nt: TGCAGCGTTGTAGTAGGACTAGCGGGAGGCAACGAGCAGTACTTC
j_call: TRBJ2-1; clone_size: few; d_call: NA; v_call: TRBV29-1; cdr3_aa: CSALTGSSYNEQFF; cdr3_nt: TGCAGCGCCCTCACAGGGAGCTCCTACAATGAGCAGTTCTTC
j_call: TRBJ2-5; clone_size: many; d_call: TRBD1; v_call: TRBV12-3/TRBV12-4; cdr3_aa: CASSGTGALGTQYF; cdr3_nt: TGTGCCAGCAGCGGGACAGGAGCCTTGGGGACCCAGTACTTC
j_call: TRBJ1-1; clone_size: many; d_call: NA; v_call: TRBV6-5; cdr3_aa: CASDHETVEAFF; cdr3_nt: TGTGCCAGTGACCATGAGACAGTTGAAGCTTTCTTT
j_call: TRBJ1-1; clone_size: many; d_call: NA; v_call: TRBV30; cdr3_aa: CAWSEGRGLAEAFF; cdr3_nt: TGTGCCTGGAGTGAGGGACGCGGGCTCGCTGAAGCTTTCTTT
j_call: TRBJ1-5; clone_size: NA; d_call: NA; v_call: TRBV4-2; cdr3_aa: CASSREIGGAHQPQHF; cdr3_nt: TGTGCCAGCAGCCGCGAAATCGGGGGGGCTCATCAGCCCCAGCATTTT
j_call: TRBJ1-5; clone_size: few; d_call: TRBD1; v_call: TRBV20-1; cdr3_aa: CSATTGVNSQPQHF; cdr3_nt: TGCAGTGCTACGACAGGGGTGAACAGTCAGCCCCAGCATTTT
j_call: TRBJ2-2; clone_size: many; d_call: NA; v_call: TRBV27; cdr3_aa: CASSLGGADTGELFF; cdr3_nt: TGTGCCAGCAGTTTAGGGGGAGCGGACACCGGGGAGCTGTTTTTT
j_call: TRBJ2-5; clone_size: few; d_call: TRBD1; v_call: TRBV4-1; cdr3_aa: CASSQGSQGARGQETQYF; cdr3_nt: TGCGCCAGCAGCCAAGGATCACAGGGGGCGCGGGGCCAAGAGACCCAGTACTTC
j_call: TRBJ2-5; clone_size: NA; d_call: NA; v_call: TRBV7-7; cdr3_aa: CASSLAEGRQETQYF; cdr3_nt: TGTGCTAGCAGCTTAGCGGAGGGGCGCCAAGAGACCCAGTACTTC
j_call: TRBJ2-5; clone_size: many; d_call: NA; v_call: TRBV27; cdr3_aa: CASSGRTERQETQYF; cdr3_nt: TGTGCCAGCAGTGGAAGGACAGAGCGCCAAGAGACCCAGTACTTC
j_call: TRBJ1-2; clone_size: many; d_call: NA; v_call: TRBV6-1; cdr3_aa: CASSGYGRDYGYTF; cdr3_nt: TGTGCCAGCAGTGGGTACGGGAGGGACTATGGCTACACCTTC
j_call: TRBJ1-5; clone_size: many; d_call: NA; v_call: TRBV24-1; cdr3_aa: CATSGQPNQPQHF; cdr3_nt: TGTGCCACCAGTGGGCAGCCCAATCAGCCCCAGCATTTT
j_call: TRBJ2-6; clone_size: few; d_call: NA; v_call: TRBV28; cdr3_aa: CASSYRDGANVLTF; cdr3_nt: TGTGCCAGCAGTTACAGGGATGGGGCCAACGTCCTGACTTTC
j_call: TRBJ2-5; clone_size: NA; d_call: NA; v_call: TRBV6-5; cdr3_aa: CASSYGGQGQETQYF; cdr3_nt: TGTGCCAGCAGTTACGGAGGGCAAGGCCAAGAGACCCAGTACTTC
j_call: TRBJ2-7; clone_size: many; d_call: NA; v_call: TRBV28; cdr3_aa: CASSFGRRDRSYEQYF; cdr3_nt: TGTGCCAGCAGTTTTGGTCGGAGGGACAGATCCTACGAGCAGTACTTC
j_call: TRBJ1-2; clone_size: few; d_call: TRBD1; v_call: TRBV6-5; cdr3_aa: CASSYSGTGGYGYTF; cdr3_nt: TGTGCCAGCAGTTACTCCGGGACAGGGGGCTATGGCTACACCTTC
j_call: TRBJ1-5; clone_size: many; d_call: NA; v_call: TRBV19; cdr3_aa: CASSSEGFQPQHF; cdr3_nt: TGTGCCAGTAGTTCTGAAGGATTTCAGCCCCAGCATTTT
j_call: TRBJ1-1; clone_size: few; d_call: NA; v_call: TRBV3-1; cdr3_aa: CASSQDEEGTEAFF; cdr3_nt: TGTGCCAGCAGCCAAGATGAGGAGGGGACTGAAGCTTTCTTT
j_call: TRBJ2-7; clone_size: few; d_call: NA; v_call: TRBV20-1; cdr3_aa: CSATSGGASYEQYF; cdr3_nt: TGCAGTGCAACTTCGGGTGGAGCAAGCTACGAGCAGTACTTC
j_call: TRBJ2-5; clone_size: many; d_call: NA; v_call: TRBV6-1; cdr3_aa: CASRKLQTQETQYF; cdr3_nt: TGTGCCAGCAGGAAACTACAGACCCAAGAGACCCAGTACTTC
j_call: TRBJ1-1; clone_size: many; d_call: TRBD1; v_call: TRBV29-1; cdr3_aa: CSVVGGQGNMNTEAFF; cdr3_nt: TGCAGCGTTGTGGGGGGACAGGGTAACATGAACACTGAAGCTTTCTTT
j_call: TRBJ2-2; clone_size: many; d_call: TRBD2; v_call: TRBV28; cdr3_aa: CASSSTSGTPNTGELFF; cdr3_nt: TGTGCCAGCAGTTCGACTAGCGGGACCCCAAACACCGGGGAGCTGTTTTTT
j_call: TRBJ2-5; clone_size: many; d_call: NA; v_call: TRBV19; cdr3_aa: CASSSVQGKETQYF; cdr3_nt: TGTGCCAGTAGTAGCGTCCAGGGAAAAGAGACCCAGTACTTC
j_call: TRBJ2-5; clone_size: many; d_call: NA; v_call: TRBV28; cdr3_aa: CASSFPRKTGQYQETQYF; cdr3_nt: TGTGCCAGCAGTTTCCCCCGGAAGACAGGCCAGTACCAAGAGACCCAGTACTTC
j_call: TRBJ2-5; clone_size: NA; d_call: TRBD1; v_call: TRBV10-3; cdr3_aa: CAISDWGQGVQETQYF; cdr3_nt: TGTGCCATCAGTGATTGGGGACAGGGGGTTCAAGAGACCCAGTACTTC